Shown below are 15 T cell receptor beta chains from a single sample sequenced in a study of T cell responses to AZD1222 COVID-19 vaccine. Profiled with immunoSEQ multiplex PCR; TCRdb holds only in-frame clones, not every one. Here the sample spans over 150,000 clones, about nine tenths being singletons. Material: peripheral blood, obtained on day 0 of AZD1222 vaccination. The source is an adult in good health.

This clone was counted between two and nine times. V usage is TRBV14 and J usage is TRBJ1-1; a possible D gene is TRBD1 (5 bases). CDR3 length equals 15 residues. CDR1 is SGHDN, CDR2 FVKESK, per germline. V was cut by 1 base and J by 3 bases, with 12 bases left in between. The CDR3 here is CASSQAGGFYTEAFF. CDR3 sequence (DNA): TGTGCCAGCAGCCAAGCTGGGGGTTTTTACACTGAAGCTTTCTTT.

This clone showed up just once. V and J are TRBV3-1 (or the pseudogene TRBV3-2) and TRBJ1-2; possibly TRBD1 for D (5 bases). Looked up from germline, CDR1 is LGHDT and CDR2 is YNNKEL (reference sequence). Trimming took off 0 bases at V and 4 bases at J, with 9 bases between the two ends. This CDR3 has 14 residues. The CDR3 sequence: CASSQDQGLYGYTF. The CDR3 DNA reads as TGTGCCAGCAGCCAAGATCAGGGCCTCTATGGCTACACCTTC.

The V gene is TRBV5-1, the J gene TRBJ1-3; D is undetermined. Trimming pared 0 bases from V and 4 bases from J, leaving 11 bases between. Per germline, CDR1 SGHRS and CDR2 YFSETQ. The CDR3 extends over 15 amino acids. CDR3 bases: TGCGCCAGCAGCTTGGCGTCGGGGAAAGGAAACACCATATATTTT. Its protein product is CASSLASGKGNTIYF. Filled out from reference TRBV5-1 and TRBJ1-3, the complete variable domain reads KAGVTQTPRYLIKTRGQQVTLSCSPISGHRSVSWYQQTPGQGLQFLFEYFSETQRNKGNFPGRFSGRQFSNSRSEMNVSTLELGDSALYLCASSLASGKGNTIYFGEGSWLTVV.

CDR3: CASSLTPPYEQYF. In DNA, the CDR3 is TGCGCCAGCAGCCTGACTCCTCCCTACGAGCAGTACTTC. V usage is TRBV5-1 and J usage is TRBJ2-7; D is unresolved. Between the trimmed V and J ends, which lost 4 bases and 2 bases, there was a span of 10 bases. The germline V gene encodes CDR1 SGHRS and CDR2 YFSETQ. CDR3 length: 13 amino acids. The variable domain in full, completed from reference TRBV5-1 and TRBJ2-7, reads KAGVTQTPRYLIKTRGQQVTLSCSPISGHRSVSWYQQTPGQGLQFLFEYFSETQRNKGNFPGRFSGRQFSNSRSEMNVSTLELGDSALYLCASSLTPPYEQYFGPGTRLTVT.

The chain carries TRBV6-5 and TRBJ1-6, with 7 bases matching TRBD1. J was trimmed by 11 bases and V by 3 bases; bases with no gene match: 7. The CDR3 length is 14 residues. Germline V CDR1 and CDR2: MNHEY, SVGAGI. The CDR3 loop is CASSYEGGRTPLHF. CDR3 in DNA: TGTGCCAGCAGTTATGAAGGGGGCAGAACACCCCTCCACTTT.

V and J are TRBV10-2 and TRBJ1-6; TRBD1 is a possible D gene (5 bases). Germline CDR1 is WSHSY and CDR2 is SAAADI. There are 12 residues in the CDR3. The germline V and J ends were trimmed by 5 bases and 7 bases, with 6 bases remaining between them. CDR3 loop: CASSRQNSPLHF. DNA for the CDR3: TGCGCCAGCAGTCGACAGAATTCACCCCTCCACTTT.

The chain joins TRBV19 to TRBJ2-1, with TRBD2 matching 14 bases. The CDR3 loop spans 18 amino acids. Germline CDR1 and CDR2: LNHDA and SQIVND (reference sequence). V gave up 3 bases and J gave up 5 bases; unmatched junction bases: 9. The CDR3 reads CASSILGLAGGQNNEQFF. CDR3 in DNA: TGTGCCAGTAGTATTCTCGGACTAGCGGGGGGCCAAAACAATGAGCAGTTCTTC.

The chain carries TRBV6-5 and TRBJ2-7; TRBD1 matches 7 bases. The CDR3 covers 13 residues. Germline CDR1 MNHEY, CDR2 SVGAGI. V lost 5 bases, J lost 4 bases, and 5 bases stayed unmatched. This CDR3 reads CASSQSGGYEQYF. CDR3 coding DNA: TGTGCCAGCAGTCAATCAGGGGGTTACGAGCAGTACTTC.

This chain joins TRBV29-1 and TRBJ2-2; D call uncertain. The CDR3 is made up of 13 amino acids. V lost 5 bases and J lost 4, with 11 bases in between. Per germline, CDR1 SQVTM and CDR2 ANQGSEA. CDR3 bases: TGCAGCGTTTTATTTAGGGTCACCGGGGAGCTGTTTTTT. The encoded protein is CSVLFRVTGELFF.

The chain joins TRBV11-2 to TRBJ1-1; a weak D match, TRBD1 (6 bases). V lost 5 bases and J lost 4, with 11 bases in between. Germline V gives CDR1 SGHAT, CDR2 FQNNGV. This CDR3 has 13 amino acids. The CDR3 protein is CASSHQGSTEAFF. The CDR3 DNA follows: TGTGCCAGCAGCCACCAGGGGAGCACTGAAGCTTTCTTT.

CDR3 residues: CASSSMGDQPQHF. The CDR3 nucleotides read TGTGCCAGCAGCTCCATGGGCGATCAGCCCCAGCATTTT. J is TRBJ1-5 and V is TRBV7-9; D uncertain. The CDR3 sequence is 13 residues long. Deletions cut 4 bases from V and 5 bases from J, with 9 bases between. Germline values: CDR1 SEHNR, CDR2 FQNEAQ (reference sequence).

This clone was detected once. The chain joins TRBV19 to TRBJ2-2; D is undetermined. CDR1 LNHDA and CDR2 SQIVND come from the germline V gene (reference sequence). V lost 5 bases to trimming and J lost 0 bases, with 7 bases between them. The CDR3 contains 14 residues. The CDR3, as DNA: TGTGCCAGTAGTGAGACACCGAACACCGGGGAGCTGTTTTTT. Its translation: CASSETPNTGELFF. The full variable domain, completed using reference TRBV19 and TRBJ2-2, is DGGITQSPKYLFRKEGQNVTLSCEQNLNHDAMYWYRQDPGQGLRLIYYSQIVNDFQKGDIAEGYSVSREKKESFPLTVTSAQKNPTAFYLCASSETPNTGELFFGEGSRLTVL.

The chain couples TRBV5-1 to TRBJ2-5; D unresolved. This CDR3 spans 13 amino acids. The ends were cut back, 3 bases at V and 0 bases at J, with 6 bases in the middle. Germline-derived CDR1 and CDR2 are SGHRS and YFSETQ. CDR3 sequence reads: CASSSRYQETQYF. The CDR3 coding sequence is TGCGCCAGCAGCTCACGGTACCAAGAGACCCAGTACTTC.

The CDR3 region is CASSPGAGGLETQYF. The CDR3 DNA reads TGTGCCAGCAGCCCAGGGGCGGGGGGGCTAGAGACCCAGTACTTC. This chain connects TRBV9 to TRBJ2-5; 9 bases line up with TRBD2. Germline assignment: CDR1 SGDLS and CDR2 YYNGEE. The CDR3 is 15 amino acids. The V segment lost 4 bases and the J segment 4 bases; nucleotides outside the gene matches: 8. Looking up the rest from reference TRBV9 and TRBJ2-5 gives the full variable domain: DSGVTQTPKHLITATGQRVTLRCSPRSGDLSVYWYQQSLDQGLQFLIQYYNGEERAKGNILERFSAQQFPDLHSELNLSSLELGDSALYFCASSPGAGGLETQYFGPGTRLLVL.

This chain uses TRBV5-5 with TRBJ2-7, with a tentative D call TRBD1 (8 bases). The CDR3 totals 17 residues. CDR1 is SGHKS and CDR2 is YYEKEE in the germline V gene (reference sequence). The V gene lost 6 bases and the J gene lost 0 bases, with 22 bases spanning the gap. CDR3 sequence: CASNRRAQGGPSYEQYF. As DNA, the CDR3 is TGTGCCAGCAATAGGAGGGCACAGGGGGGGCCCTCCTACGAGCAGTACTTC.